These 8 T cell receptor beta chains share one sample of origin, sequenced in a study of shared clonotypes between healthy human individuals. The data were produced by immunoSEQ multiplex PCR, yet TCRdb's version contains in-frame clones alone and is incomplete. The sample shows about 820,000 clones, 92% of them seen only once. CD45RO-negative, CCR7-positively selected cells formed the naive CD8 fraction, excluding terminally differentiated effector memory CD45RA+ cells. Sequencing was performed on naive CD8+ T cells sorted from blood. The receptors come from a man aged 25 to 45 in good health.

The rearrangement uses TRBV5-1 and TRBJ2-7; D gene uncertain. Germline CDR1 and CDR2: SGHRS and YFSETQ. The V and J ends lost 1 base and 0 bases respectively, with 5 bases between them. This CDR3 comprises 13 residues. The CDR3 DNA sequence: TGCGCCAGCAGCTTGCATAACTCCTACGAGCAGTACTTC. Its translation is CASSLHNSYEQYF.

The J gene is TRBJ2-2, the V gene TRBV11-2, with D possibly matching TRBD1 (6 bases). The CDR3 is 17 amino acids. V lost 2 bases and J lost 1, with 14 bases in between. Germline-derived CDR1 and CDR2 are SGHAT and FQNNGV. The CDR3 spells CASSLSPGHQNTGELFF. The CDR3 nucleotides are TGTGCCAGCAGCTTATCACCGGGACACCAGAACACCGGGGAGCTGTTTTTT.

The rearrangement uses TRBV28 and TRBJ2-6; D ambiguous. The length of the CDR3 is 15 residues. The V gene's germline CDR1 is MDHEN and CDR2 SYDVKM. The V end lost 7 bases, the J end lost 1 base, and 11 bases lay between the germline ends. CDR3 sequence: CASTQTESGANVLTF. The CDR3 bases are TGTGCCAGCACCCAGACGGAGTCTGGGGCCAACGTCCTGACTTTC. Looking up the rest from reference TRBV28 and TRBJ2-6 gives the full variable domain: DVKVTQSSRYLVKRTGEKVFLECVQDMDHENMFWYRQDPGLGLRLIYFSYDVKMKEKGDIPEGYSVSREKKERFSLILESASTNQTSMYLCASTQTESGANVLTFGAGSRLTVL.

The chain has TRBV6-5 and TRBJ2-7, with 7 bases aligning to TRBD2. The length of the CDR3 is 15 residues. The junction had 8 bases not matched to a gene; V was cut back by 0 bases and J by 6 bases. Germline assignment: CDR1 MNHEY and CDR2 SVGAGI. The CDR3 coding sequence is TGTGCCAGCAGTTACTCCACTGGCGGGAGTGGCGAGCAGTACTTC. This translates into CASSYSTGGSGEQYF.

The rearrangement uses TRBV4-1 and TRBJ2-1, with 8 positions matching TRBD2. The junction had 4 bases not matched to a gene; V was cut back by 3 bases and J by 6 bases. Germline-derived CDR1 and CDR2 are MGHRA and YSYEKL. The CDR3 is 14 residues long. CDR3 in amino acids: CASSQREAGNEQFF. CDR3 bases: TGCGCCAGCAGCCAGCGGGAGGCGGGCAATGAGCAGTTCTTC.

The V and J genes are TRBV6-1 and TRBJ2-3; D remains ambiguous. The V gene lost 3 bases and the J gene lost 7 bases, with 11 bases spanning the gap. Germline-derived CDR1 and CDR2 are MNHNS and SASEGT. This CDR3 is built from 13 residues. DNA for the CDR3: TGTGCCAGCAGTGACTACTACAGTTATACGCAGTATTTT. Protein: CASSDYYSYTQYF.

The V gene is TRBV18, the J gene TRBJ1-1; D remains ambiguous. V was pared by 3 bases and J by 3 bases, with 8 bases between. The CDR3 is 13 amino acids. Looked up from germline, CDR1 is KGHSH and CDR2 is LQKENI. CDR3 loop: CASSPPLYTEAFF. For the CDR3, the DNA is TGTGCCAGCTCACCCCCATTATACACTGAAGCTTTCTTT.

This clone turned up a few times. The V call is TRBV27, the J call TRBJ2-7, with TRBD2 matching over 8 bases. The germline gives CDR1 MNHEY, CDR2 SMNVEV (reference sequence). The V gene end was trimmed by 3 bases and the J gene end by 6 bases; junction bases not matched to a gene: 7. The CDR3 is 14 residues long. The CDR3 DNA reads TGTGCCAGCAGTTTTCCCAGCGGGAGTGGCGAGCAGTACTTC. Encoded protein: CASSFPSGSGEQYF.